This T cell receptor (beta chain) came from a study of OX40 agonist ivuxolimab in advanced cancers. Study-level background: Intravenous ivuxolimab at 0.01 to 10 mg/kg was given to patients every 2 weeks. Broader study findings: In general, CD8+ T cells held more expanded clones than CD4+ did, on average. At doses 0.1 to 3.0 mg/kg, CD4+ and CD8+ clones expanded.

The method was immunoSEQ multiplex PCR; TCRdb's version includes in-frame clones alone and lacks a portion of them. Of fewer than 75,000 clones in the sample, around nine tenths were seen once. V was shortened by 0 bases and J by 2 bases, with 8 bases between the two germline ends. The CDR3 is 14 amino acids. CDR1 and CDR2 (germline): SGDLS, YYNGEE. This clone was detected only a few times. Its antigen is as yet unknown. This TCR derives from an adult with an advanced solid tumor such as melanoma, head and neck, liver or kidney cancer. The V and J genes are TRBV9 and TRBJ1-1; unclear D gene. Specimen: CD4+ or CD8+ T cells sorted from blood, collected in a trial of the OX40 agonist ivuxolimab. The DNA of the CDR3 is TGTGCCAGCAGCGTAGTATTGTCAAACACTGAAGCTTTCTTT. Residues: CASSVVLSNTEAFF.